The clone carrying this T cell receptor beta chain has a single count. The antigen is not known. There were no patients who had received any treatment before thyroid surgery. TCRdb recomputed clones from the PCR reads via MiXCR. The data hold 39,000 or so clones, with about half observed a single time. This record belongs to a study of metastatic and nonmetastatic thyroid tumors. Findings of the study overall: Malignant tumors reportedly showed significantly higher TCR beta diversity than benign nodules in both blood and tumor.

V lost 4 bases and J lost 4, with 4 bases in between. The germline V gene encodes CDR1 MGHRA and CDR2 YSYEKL. The CDR3 covers 11 residues. The chain couples TRBV4-1 to TRBJ1-1; no clear D. What was sequenced was tumor tissue. This clonotype originated in a male donor with papillary thyroid cancer or a benign thyroid nodule (not recorded which). Some clones in this sample may be carry-over from other donors' samples. CDR3 nucleotides: TGCGCCAGCAGCCGGGCCACTGAAGCTTTCTTT. It is translated as CASSRATEAFF.